The following is a T cell receptor (beta chain) sequence with its context. Participants, about 18 to 90 years old, spanned around 25 US areas. Cohort placement rested on clinical history that participants reported themselves. TCRdb's copy holds only in-frame clones and misses some; the assay was immunoSEQ multiplex PCR. The sample lists 200,000 to 250,000 clones, around 87% occurring once. This sample stems from a study of blood T cell repertoires in COVID-19. About the study: Recovered participants had two consecutive negative NP/OP PCR tests, healthcare professional clearance, or symptom resolution. T cells, B-cell-depleted T cells, or PBMCs supplied cDNA or gDNA.

The ends lost 9 bases at V and 7 bases at J; junction bases unmatched: 10. Germline V gives CDR1 KGHDR, CDR2 SFDVKD. This CDR3 spans 14 amino acids. The clonotype was recovered from a man aged 30 to 45 in a cohort exposed to, infected with or recovered from COVID-19 (not recorded which). The sample consisted of PBMCs or T cells enriched from blood (not recorded which). V is TRBV24-1 and J is TRBJ2-2; TRBD1 agrees at 7 bases. In DNA, the CDR3 is TGTGCCACCTCTCGTAGGGGGCATGTCGGGGAGCTGTTTTTT. Translated: CATSRRGHVGELFF.